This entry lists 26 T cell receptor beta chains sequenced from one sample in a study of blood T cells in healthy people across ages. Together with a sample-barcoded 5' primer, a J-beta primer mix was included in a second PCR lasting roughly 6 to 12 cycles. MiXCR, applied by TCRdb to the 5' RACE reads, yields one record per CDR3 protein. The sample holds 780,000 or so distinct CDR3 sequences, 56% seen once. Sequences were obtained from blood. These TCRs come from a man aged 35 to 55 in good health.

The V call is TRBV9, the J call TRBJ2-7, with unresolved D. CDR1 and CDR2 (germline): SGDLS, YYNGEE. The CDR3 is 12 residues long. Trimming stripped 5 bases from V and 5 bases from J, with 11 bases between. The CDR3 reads CASSPRPNEQYF. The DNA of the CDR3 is TGTGCCAGCAGTCCTCGACCCAACGAGCAGTACTTC.

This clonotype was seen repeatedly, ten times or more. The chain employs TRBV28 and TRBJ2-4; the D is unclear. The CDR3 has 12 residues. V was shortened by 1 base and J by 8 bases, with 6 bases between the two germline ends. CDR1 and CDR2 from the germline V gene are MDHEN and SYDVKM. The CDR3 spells CASSLSPDIQYF. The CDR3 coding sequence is TGTGCCAGCAGTTTATCCCCGGACATTCAGTACTTC.

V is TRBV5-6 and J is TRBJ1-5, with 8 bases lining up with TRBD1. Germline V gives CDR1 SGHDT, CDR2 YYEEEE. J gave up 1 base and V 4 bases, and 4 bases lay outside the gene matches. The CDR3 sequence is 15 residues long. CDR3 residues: CASSRDRGSNQPQHF. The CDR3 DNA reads TGTGCCAGCAGCCGAGACAGGGGCAGCAATCAGCCCCAGCATTTT.

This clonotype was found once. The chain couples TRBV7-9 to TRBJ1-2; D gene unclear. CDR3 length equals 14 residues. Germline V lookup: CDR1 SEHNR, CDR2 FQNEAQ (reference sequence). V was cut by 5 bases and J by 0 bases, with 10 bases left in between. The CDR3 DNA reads TGTGCCAGCAGCGTCCGGGAGACTAACTATGGCTACACCTTC. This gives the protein CASSVRETNYGYTF.

CDR3 nucleotides: TGTGCCAGCAGCCAAGAAGCATGGTCCGACAGGGGGCAGTTCTTC. Translation gives CASSQEAWSDRGQFF. The rearrangement joins TRBV4-2 to TRBJ2-1, with 8 bases that match TRBD1. Germline V gene sequence: CDR1 LGHNA, CDR2 YNFKEQ. The CDR3 runs to 15 residues. Trimming at V came to 0 bases and at J to 12 bases, leaving 10 bases not matched to a gene.

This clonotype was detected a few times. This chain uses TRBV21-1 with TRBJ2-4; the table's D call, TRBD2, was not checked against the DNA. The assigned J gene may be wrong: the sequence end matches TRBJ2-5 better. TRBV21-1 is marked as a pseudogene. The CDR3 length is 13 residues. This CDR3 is CASLREGQETQYF. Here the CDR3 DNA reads TGTGCCAGCTTGAGAGAGGGCCAAGAGACCCAGTACTTC.

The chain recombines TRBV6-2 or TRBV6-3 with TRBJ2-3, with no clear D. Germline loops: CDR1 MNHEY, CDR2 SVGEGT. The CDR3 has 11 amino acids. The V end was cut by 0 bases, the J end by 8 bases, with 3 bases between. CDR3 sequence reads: CASSYSSTQYF. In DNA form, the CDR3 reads TGTGCCAGCAGTTACTCAAGTACGCAGTATTTT.

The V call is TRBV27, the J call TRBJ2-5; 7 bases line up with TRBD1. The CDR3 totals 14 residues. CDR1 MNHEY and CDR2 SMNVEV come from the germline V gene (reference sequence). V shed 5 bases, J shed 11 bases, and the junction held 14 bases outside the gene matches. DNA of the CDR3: TGTGCCAGCAGTCCCCGGGACAGATTCGGGGAGCAGTACTTC. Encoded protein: CASSPRDRFGEQYF.

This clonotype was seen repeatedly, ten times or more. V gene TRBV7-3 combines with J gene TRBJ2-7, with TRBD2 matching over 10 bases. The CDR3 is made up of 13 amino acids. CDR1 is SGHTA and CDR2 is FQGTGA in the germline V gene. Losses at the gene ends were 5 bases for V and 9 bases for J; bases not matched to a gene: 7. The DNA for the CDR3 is TGTGCCAGCAGCGAAGGACTAGCGGCTGCGCAGTACTTC. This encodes CASSEGLAAAQYF.

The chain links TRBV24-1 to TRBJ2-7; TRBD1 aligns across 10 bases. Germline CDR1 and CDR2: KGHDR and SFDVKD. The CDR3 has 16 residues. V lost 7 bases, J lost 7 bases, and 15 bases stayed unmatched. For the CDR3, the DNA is TGTGCCACCAGGCCTACCGGGACAGGGGATGGGAATGAGCAGTACTTC. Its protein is CATRPTGTGDGNEQYF.

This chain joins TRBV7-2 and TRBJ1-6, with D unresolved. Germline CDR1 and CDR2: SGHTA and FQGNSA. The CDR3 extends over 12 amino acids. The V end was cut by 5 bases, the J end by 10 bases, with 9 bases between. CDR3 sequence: CASSREMSPLHF. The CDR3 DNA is TGTGCCAGCAGCCGGGAGATGTCACCCCTCCACTTT. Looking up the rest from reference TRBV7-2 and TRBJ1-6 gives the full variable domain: GAGVSQSPSNKVTEKGKDVELRCDPISGHTALYWYRQSLGQGLEFLIYFQGNSAPDKSGLPSDRFSAERTGGSVSTLTIQRTQQEDSAVYLCASSREMSPLHFGNGTRLTVT.

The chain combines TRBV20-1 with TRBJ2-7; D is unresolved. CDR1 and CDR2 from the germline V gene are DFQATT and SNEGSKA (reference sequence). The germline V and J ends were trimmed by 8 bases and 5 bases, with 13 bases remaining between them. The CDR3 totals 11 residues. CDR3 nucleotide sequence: TGCAGTCCAATCGTGATGAACGAGCAGTACTTC. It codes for CSPIVMNEQYF.

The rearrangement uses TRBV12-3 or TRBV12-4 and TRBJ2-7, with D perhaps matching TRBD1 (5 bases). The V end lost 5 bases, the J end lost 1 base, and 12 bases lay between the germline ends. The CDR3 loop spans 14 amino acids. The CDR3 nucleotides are TGTGCCAGCAGTCGGTCGGACAAGTCCTACGAGCAGTACTTC. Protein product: CASSRSDKSYEQYF.

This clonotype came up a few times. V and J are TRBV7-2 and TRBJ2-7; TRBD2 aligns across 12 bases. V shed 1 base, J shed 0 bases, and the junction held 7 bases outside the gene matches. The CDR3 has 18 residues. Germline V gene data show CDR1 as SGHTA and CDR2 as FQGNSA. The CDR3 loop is CASSLGLAGVLSSYEQYF. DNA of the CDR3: TGTGCCAGCAGCTTAGGACTAGCGGGAGTACTGAGCTCCTACGAGCAGTACTTC. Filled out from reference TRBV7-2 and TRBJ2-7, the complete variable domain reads GAGVSQSPSNKVTEKGKDVELRCDPISGHTALYWYRQSLGQGLEFLIYFQGNSAPDKSGLPSDRFSAERTGGSVSTLTIQRTQQEDSAVYLCASSLGLAGVLSSYEQYFGPGTRLTVT.

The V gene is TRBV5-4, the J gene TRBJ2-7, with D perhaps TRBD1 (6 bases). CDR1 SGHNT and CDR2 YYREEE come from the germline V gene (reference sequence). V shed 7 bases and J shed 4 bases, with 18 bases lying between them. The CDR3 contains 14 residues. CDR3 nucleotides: TGTGCCAGCTACCGAACGGGACAACGTTACGAGCAGTACTTC. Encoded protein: CASYRTGQRYEQYF.

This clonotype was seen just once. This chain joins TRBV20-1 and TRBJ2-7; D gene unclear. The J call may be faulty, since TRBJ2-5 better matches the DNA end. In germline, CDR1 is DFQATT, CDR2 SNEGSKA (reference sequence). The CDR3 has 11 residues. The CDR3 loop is CSASVGETQYF. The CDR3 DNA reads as TGCAGTGCTAGTGTCGGGGAGACCCAGTACTTC.

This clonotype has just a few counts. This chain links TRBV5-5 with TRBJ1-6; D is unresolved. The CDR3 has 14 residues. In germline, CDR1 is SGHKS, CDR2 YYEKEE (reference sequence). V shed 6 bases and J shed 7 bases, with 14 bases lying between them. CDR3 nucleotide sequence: TGTGCCAGCACCCTACCCACCCCGAATTCACCCCTCCACTTT. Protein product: CASTLPTPNSPLHF.

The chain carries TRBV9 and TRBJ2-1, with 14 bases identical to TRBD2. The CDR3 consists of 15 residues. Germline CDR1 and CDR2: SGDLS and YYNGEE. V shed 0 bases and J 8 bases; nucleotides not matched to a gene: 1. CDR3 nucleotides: TGTGCCAGCAGCGTAGGGACTAGCGGGGGGCATGAGCAGTTCTTC. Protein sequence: CASSVGTSGGHEQFF. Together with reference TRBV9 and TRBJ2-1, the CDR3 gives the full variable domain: DSGVTQTPKHLITATGQRVTLRCSPRSGDLSVYWYQQSLDQGLQFLIQYYNGEERAKGNILERFSAQQFPDLHSELNLSSLELGDSALYFCASSVGTSGGHEQFFGPGTRLTVL.

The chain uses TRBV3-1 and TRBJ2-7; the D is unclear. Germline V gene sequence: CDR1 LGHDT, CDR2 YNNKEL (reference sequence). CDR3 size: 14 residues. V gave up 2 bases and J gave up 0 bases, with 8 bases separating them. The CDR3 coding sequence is TGTGCCAGCAGCCAACCCCGGAGCTCCTACGAGCAGTACTTC. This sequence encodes CASSQPRSSYEQYF.

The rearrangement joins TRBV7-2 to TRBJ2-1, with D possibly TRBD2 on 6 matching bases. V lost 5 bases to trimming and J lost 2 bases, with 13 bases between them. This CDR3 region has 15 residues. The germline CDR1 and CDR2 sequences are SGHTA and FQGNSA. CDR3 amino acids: CASSIRLGPYNEQFF. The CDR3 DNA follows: TGTGCCAGCAGCATCAGACTAGGACCCTACAATGAGCAGTTCTTC.

CDR3 nucleotides: TGTGCCAGCAGTTACTACCGGGACAGGGGGGGGATTGAGCAGTTCTTC. Residues: CASSYYRDRGGIEQFF. J is TRBJ2-1 and V is TRBV6-5; 11 bases are a match to TRBD1. The germline gives CDR1 MNHEY, CDR2 SVGAGI. CDR3 length equals 16 residues. V gave up 1 base and J gave up 9 bases; unmatched junction bases: 8.

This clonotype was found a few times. CDR3 DNA: TGTGCCAGCAGGGTCGGGACAGTATTCGAGCAGTACTTC. It specifies CASRVGTVFEQYF. The chain links TRBV7-9 to TRBJ2-7; 7 nucleotides align to TRBD1. Germline V gene sequence: CDR1 SEHNR, CDR2 FQNEAQ (reference sequence). The V and J ends lost 6 bases and 6 bases, in that order; junction bases with no gene match: 8. The CDR3 runs to 13 residues. Complete variable domain (other parts from reference TRBV7-9 and TRBJ2-7): DTGVSQNPRHKITKRGQNVTFRCDPISEHNRLYWYRQTLGQGPEFLTYFQNEAQLEKSRLLSDRFSAERPKGSFSTLEIQRTEQGDSAMYLCASRVGTVFEQYFGPGTRLTVT.

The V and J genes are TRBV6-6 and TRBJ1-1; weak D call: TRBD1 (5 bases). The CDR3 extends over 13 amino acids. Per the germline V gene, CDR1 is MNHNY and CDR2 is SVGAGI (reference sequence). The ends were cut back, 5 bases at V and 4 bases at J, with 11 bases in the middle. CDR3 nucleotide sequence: TGTGCCAGCAGTGGGGGGAGCAGCACTGAAGCTTTCTTT. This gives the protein CASSGGSSTEAFF.

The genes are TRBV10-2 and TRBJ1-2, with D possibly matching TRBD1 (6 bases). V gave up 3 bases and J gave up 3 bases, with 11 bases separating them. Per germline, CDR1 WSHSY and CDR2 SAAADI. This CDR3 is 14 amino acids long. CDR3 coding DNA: TGCGCCAGCAGTGACCAGGACAGATACTATGGCTACACCTTC. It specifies CASSDQDRYYGYTF.

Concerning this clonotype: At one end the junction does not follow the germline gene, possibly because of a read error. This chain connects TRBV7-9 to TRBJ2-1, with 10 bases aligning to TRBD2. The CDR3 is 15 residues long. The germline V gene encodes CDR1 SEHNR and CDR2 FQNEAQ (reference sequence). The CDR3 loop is CASSLAGVMVNEQFF. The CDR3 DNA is TGTGCCAGCAGCCTAGCGGGAGTGATGGTCAATGAGCAGTTCTTC.

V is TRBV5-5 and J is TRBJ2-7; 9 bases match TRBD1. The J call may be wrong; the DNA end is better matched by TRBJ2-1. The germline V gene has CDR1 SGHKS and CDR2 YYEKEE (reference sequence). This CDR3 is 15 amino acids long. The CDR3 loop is CASSYPGQGGYEQFF. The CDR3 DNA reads TGTGCCAGCAGCTACCCGGGACAGGGTGGGTACGAGCAGTTCTTC.